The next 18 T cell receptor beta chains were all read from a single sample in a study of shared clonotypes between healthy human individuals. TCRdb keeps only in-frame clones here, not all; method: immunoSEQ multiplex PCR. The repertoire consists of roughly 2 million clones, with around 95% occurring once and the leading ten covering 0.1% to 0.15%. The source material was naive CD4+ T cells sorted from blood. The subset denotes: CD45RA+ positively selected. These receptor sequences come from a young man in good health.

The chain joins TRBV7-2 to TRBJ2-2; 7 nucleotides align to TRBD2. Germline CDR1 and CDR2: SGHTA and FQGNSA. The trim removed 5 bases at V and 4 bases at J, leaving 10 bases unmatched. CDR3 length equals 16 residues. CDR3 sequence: CASSPQAGWVTGELFF. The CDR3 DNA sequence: TGTGCCAGCAGCCCCCAAGCGGGATGGGTCACCGGGGAGCTGTTTTTT.

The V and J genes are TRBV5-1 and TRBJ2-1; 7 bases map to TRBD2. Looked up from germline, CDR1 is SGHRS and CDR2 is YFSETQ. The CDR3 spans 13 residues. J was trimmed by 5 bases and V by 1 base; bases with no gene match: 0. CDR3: CASSLRGDNEQFF. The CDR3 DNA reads TGCGCCAGCAGCTTGCGGGGGGACAATGAGCAGTTCTTC.

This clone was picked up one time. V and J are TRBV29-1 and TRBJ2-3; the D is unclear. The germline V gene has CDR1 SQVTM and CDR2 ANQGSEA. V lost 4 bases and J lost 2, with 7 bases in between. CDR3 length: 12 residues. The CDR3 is CSVVSFTDTQYF. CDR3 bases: TGCAGCGTTGTATCCTTCACAGATACGCAGTATTTT.

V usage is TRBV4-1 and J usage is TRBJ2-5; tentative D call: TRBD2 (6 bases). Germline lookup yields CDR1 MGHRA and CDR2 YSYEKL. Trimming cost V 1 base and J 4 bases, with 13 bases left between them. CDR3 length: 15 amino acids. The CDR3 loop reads CASSQVGLPLETQYF. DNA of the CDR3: TGCGCCAGCAGCCAAGTGGGACTCCCACTAGAGACCCAGTACTTC.

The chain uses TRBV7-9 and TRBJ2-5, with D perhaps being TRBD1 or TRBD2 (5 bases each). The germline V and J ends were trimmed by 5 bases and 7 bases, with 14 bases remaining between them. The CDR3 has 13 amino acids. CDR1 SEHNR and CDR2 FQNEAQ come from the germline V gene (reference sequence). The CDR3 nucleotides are TGTGCCAGCAGCCCCGGGACGGGTACGACCCAGTACTTC. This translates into CASSPGTGTTQYF.

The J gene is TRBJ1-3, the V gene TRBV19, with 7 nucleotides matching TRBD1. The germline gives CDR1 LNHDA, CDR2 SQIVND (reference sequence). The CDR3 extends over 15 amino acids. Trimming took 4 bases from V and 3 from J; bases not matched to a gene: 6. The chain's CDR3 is CASSTATGVGNTIYF. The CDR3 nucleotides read TGTGCCAGTAGTACCGCTACAGGGGTTGGAAACACCATATATTTT.

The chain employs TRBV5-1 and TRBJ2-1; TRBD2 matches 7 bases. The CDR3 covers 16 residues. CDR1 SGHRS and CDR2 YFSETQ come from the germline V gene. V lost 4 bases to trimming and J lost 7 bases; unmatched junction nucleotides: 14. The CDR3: CASSPGGTGGKNEQFF. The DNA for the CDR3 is TGCGCCAGCAGCCCGGGAGGCACGGGGGGAAAAAATGAGCAGTTCTTC.

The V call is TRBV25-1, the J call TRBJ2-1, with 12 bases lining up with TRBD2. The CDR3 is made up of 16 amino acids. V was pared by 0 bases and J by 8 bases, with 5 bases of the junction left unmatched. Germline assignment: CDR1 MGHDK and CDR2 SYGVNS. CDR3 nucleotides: TGTGCCAGCAGTGAATATCCTAGCGGGAGGGTCGATGAGCAGTTCTTC. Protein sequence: CASSEYPSGRVDEQFF. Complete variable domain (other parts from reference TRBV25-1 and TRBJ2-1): EADIYQTPRYLVIGTGKKITLECSQTMGHDKMYWYQQDPGMELHLIHYSYGVNSTEKGDLSSESTVSRIRTEHFPLTLESARPSHTSQYLCASSEYPSGRVDEQFFGPGTRLTVL.

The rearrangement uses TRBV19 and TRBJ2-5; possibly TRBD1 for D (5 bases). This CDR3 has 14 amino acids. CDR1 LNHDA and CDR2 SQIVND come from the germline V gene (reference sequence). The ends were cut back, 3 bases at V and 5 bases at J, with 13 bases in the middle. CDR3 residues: CASSIRQGVETQYF. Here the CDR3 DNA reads TGTGCCAGTAGTATCCGCCAAGGGGTGGAGACCCAGTACTTC.

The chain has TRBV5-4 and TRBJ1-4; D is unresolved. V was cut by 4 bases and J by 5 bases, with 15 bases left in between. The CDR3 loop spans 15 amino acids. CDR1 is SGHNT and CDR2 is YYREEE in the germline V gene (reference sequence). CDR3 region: CASSTPGDPNEKLFF. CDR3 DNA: TGTGCCAGCAGCACACCGGGAGACCCGAATGAAAAACTGTTTTTT.

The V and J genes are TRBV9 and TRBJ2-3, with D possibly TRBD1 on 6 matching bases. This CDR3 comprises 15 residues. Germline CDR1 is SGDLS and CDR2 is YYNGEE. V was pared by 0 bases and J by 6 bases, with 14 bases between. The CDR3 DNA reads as TGTGCCAGCAGCGTAGATGGGCAAAGGGGGGATACGCAGTATTTT. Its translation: CASSVDGQRGDTQYF.

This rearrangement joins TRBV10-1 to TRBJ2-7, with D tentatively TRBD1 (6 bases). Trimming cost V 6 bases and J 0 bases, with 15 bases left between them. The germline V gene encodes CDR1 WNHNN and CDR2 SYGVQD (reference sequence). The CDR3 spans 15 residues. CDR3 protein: CASSRDKGFSYEQYF. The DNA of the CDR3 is TGCGCCAGCAGCCGGGACAAGGGATTCTCCTACGAGCAGTACTTC.

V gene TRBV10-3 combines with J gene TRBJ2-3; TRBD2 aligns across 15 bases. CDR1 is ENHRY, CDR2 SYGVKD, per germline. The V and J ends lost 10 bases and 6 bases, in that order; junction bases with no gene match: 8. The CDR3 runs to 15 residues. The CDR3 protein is CATGTSGGITDTQYF. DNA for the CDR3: TGTGCCACCGGGACTAGCGGGGGGATAACGGATACGCAGTATTTT.

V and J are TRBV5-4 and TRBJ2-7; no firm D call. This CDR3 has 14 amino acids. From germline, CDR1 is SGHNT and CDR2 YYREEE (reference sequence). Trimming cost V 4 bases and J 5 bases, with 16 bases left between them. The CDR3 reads CASSAGLEAHEQYF. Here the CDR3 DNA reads TGTGCCAGCAGCGCCGGTCTCGAGGCCCACGAGCAGTACTTC.

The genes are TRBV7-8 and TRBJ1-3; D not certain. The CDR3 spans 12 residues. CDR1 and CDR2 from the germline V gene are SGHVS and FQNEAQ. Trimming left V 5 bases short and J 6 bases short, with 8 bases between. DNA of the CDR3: TGTGCCAGCAGCATCGAAACAAACACCATATATTTT. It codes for CASSIETNTIYF.

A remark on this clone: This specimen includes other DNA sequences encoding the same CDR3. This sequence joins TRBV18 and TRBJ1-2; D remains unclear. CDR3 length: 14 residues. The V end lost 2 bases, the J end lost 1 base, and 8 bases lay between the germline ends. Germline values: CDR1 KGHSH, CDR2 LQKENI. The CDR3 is CASSPAGSNYGYTF. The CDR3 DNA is TGTGCCAGCTCACCAGCCGGCAGTAACTATGGCTACACCTTC. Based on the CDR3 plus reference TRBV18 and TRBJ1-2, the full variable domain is NAGVMQNPRHLVRRRGQEARLRCSPMKGHSHVYWYRQLPEEGLKFMVYLQKENIIDESGMPKERFSAEFPKEGPSILRIQQVVRGDSAAYFCASSPAGSNYGYTFGSGTRLTVV.

CDR3: CASSLALLGNEQFF. CDR3 nucleotide sequence: TGCGCCAGCAGCTTGGCCCTATTGGGAAATGAGCAGTTCTTC. This rearrangement joins TRBV5-1 to TRBJ2-1; D unresolved. The germline CDR1 and CDR2 sequences are SGHRS and YFSETQ. Trimming shortened V by 0 bases and J by 7 bases, and 11 bases separated the two germline ends. This CDR3 has 14 amino acids. Filled out from reference TRBV5-1 and TRBJ2-1, the complete variable domain reads KAGVTQTPRYLIKTRGQQVTLSCSPISGHRSVSWYQQTPGQGLQFLFEYFSETQRNKGNFPGRFSGRQFSNSRSEMNVSTLELGDSALYLCASSLALLGNEQFFGPGTRLTVL.

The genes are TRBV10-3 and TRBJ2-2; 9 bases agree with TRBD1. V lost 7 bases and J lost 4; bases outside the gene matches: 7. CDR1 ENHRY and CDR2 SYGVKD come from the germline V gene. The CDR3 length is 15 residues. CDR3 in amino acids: CAITSRTGVTGELFF. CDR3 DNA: TGTGCCATCACCTCCCGGACAGGGGTCACCGGGGAGCTGTTTTTT.